This T cell receptor (beta chain) was identified in a study of blood T cell repertoires in COVID-19. On the study more broadly: Donors in the United States, Italy and Spain gave samples during acute or convalescent COVID-19. T cells, B-cell-depleted T cells, or PBMCs provided the cDNA or gDNA that served as material.

CDR3 length: 16 amino acids. In germline, CDR1 is SEHNR, CDR2 FQNEAQ (reference sequence). The V gene lost 5 bases and the J gene lost 5 bases, with 16 bases spanning the gap. The assay was immunoSEQ multiplex PCR, and TCRdb's table has in-frame clones only and misses some. The table lists 100,000 or so clones, around 87% of them singletons. The chain couples TRBV7-9 to TRBJ2-6; perhaps TRBD2 as D (6 bases). Sequencing was performed on peripheral blood. The clonotype was recovered from a woman aged 30 to 39 with acute or convalescent COVID-19. CDR3 protein: CASSPLRGSRANVLTF. In DNA, the CDR3 is TGTGCCAGCAGCCCTCTCCGGGGGAGTCGGGCCAACGTCCTGACTTTC.